Detailed here is one T cell receptor beta chain. Its antigen remains unidentified. This specimen belongs to a study of T cell responses to AZD1222 COVID-19 vaccine. Using immunoSEQ multiplex PCR, the repertoire was profiled, and TCRdb retains in-frame clones only, with some absent. The table lists roughly 160,000 clones, around 90% of them singletons. The junction had 6 bases not matched to a gene; V was cut back by 2 bases and J by 7 bases. Germline CDR1 and CDR2: MGHRA and YSYEKL. CDR3 length: 16 residues. Overall study findings and caveats: Reports indicate that nearly half of spike-specific TCRs are directed at unmutated variant regions.

The chain couples TRBV4-1 to TRBJ2-1; 12 nucleotides line up with TRBD2. The sequence came from an adult who received the AZD1222 COVID-19 vaccine. Sequencing was performed on peripheral blood, taken 28 days after the second AZD1222 dose. CDR3 DNA sequence: TGCGCCAGCAGCCAAACCTCTAGCGGGGGGGCGAATGAGCAGTTCTTC. Its protein product is CASSQTSSGGANEQFF.